One and the same sample provided the 28 T cell receptor beta chains below, sequenced in a study of cytomegalovirus exposure and HLA in healthy donors. Vbeta (60) and Jbeta (13) primers were used in the PCR. Using immunoSEQ multiplex PCR, the repertoire was profiled, and TCRdb retains in-frame clones only, with some absent. The data contain 150,000 to 200,000 clones, 79% of them singletons. The sequenced sample consisted of PBMCs. These receptors all stem from a woman aged 45-65 years in good health and CMV-seronegative.

V gene TRBV5-1 combines with J gene TRBJ1-2; TRBD1 might be the D (6 bases). The length of the CDR3 is 13 residues. Germline lookup yields CDR1 SGHRS and CDR2 YFSETQ. V was trimmed by 4 bases and J by 8 bases, leaving 15 bases between them. CDR3 sequence (DNA): TGCGCCAGCAGCGGGGGCCAAGGGCTAGGCTACACCTTC. Translated: CASSGGQGLGYTF.

The CDR3 DNA reads TGTGCCAGTAGTTTTGGACAGAACTATGGCTACACCTTC. Its translation is CASSFGQNYGYTF. This rearrangement joins TRBV19 to TRBJ1-2; D perhaps matches TRBD1 (6 bases). CDR3 length: 13 amino acids. The V gene's germline CDR1 is LNHDA and CDR2 SQIVND (reference sequence). The V gene lost 5 bases and the J gene lost 2 bases, with 9 bases spanning the gap.

The gene calls are TRBV5-1 and TRBJ2-7, with TRBD2 matching 7 bases. The length of the CDR3 is 13 residues. The trim removed 5 bases at V and 3 bases at J, leaving 5 bases unmatched. Per the germline V gene, CDR1 is SGHRS and CDR2 is YFSETQ. The DNA of the CDR3 is TGCGCCAGCAGTGGGGGGGGGTACTACGAGCAGTACTTC. Its protein product is CASSGGGYYEQYF.

This rearrangement joins TRBV19 to TRBJ1-4; D remains ambiguous. The CDR3 has 12 amino acids. V lost 5 bases, J lost 8 bases, and 9 bases lay in between. Germline assignment: CDR1 LNHDA and CDR2 SQIVND (reference sequence). CDR3 bases: TGTGCCAGTAGTTTCGGGAGAGAAAAACTGTTTTTT. It yields the protein CASSFGREKLFF.

The DNA of the CDR3 is TGTGCCAGCGGGGGGACTAGCGGGGCCTACGAGCAGTACTTC. Its protein product is CASGGTSGAYEQYF. The V gene is TRBV2, the J gene TRBJ2-7, with 13 bases aligning to TRBD2. The germline CDR1 and CDR2 sequences are SNHLY and FYNNEI. The CDR3 is 14 residues long. The V and J ends lost 8 bases and 2 bases, in that order; junction bases with no gene match: 3. The full variable domain, rest sourced from reference TRBV2 and TRBJ2-7, is EPEVTQTPSHQVTQMGQEVILRCVPISNHLYFYWYRQILGQKVEFLVSFYNNEISEKSEIFDDQFSVERPDGSNFTLKIRSTKLEDSAMYFCASGGTSGAYEQYFGPGTRLTVT.

CDR3 in amino acids: CASSIVQFRGSNQPQHF. CDR3 nucleotides: TGTGCCAGTAGTATAGTTCAATTCAGGGGGAGCAATCAGCCCCAGCATTTT. The gene calls are TRBV19 and TRBJ1-5, with 7 bases lining up with TRBD1. This CDR3 comprises 17 residues. Germline V CDR1 and CDR2: LNHDA, SQIVND (reference sequence). The V segment lost 1 base and the J segment 1 base; nucleotides outside the gene matches: 7.

The chain has TRBV7-9 and TRBJ2-7, with TRBD1 matching 9 bases. J gave up 7 bases and V 3 bases, and 7 bases lay outside the gene matches. This CDR3 region has 14 residues. CDR1 is SEHNR and CDR2 is FQNEAQ in the germline V gene (reference sequence). The CDR3 nucleotides are TGTGCCAGCAGCTTCGACAGGGGGGGACTGGAGCAGTACTTC. Translated: CASSFDRGGLEQYF.

V usage is TRBV6-5 and J usage is TRBJ1-6; D is unclear. Looked up from germline, CDR1 is MNHEY and CDR2 is SVGAGI. The V gene lost 2 bases and the J gene lost 7 bases, with 6 bases spanning the gap. CDR3 length: 13 amino acids. CDR3 in DNA: TGTGCCAGCAGTTACGAGCGGAATTCACCCCTCCACTTT. It codes for CASSYERNSPLHF.

The rearrangement uses TRBV5-1 and TRBJ2-7; 8 nucleotides line up with TRBD1. This CDR3 comprises 15 residues. Trimming removed 0 bases from V and 3 bases from J; junction bases left unmatched: 5. Germline V gives CDR1 SGHRS, CDR2 YFSETQ. The CDR3 DNA reads TGCGCCAGCAGCTTGGGGACAGGGCTCGGCTACGAGCAGTACTTC. Its protein is CASSLGTGLGYEQYF.

V gene TRBV6-1 combines with J gene TRBJ2-2; TRBD2 matches 8 bases. Germline CDR1 is MNHNS and CDR2 is SASEGT. The CDR3 spans 16 residues. J gave up 6 bases and V 4 bases, and 10 bases lay outside the gene matches. CDR3 coding DNA: TGTGCCAGCAGTGCAGCGGGAGCGATTGGTCCCGGGGAGCTGTTTTTT. Encoded protein: CASSAAGAIGPGELFF.

V is TRBV11-3 and J is TRBJ2-2, with TRBD2 matching 10 bases. The V and J ends lost 3 bases and 0 bases, in that order; junction bases with no gene match: 1. The germline gives CDR1 SGHNT, CDR2 YENEEA. The CDR3 spans 16 residues. Written as DNA, the CDR3 is TGTGCCAGCAGCTTTACTAGCGGGACGAACACCGGGGAGCTGTTTTTT. This sequence encodes CASSFTSGTNTGELFF.

In nucleotides, the CDR3 is TGTGCCAGCAGCGTAGGAGGGACAGTCAATAATTCACCCCTCCACTTT. Protein sequence: CASSVGGTVNNSPLHF. J is TRBJ1-6 and V is TRBV9; TRBD1 matches 7 bases. V shed 0 bases and J 5 bases; nucleotides not matched to a gene: 5. This CDR3 has 16 residues. Germline CDR1 is SGDLS and CDR2 is YYNGEE.

The V call is TRBV7-9, the J call TRBJ2-7; 7 nucleotides line up with TRBD2. The germline gives CDR1 SEHNR, CDR2 FQNEAQ (reference sequence). The CDR3 contains 15 residues. V was clipped by 5 bases and J by 7 bases; unmatched bases: 14. CDR3 sequence reads: CASSLQGTTPAEQYF. In nucleotides, the CDR3 is TGTGCCAGCAGCCTACAAGGGACTACCCCTGCGGAGCAGTACTTC.

This chain joins TRBV28 and TRBJ2-7; D gene unclear. The CDR3 covers 12 residues. CDR1 is MDHEN and CDR2 is SYDVKM in the germline V gene. Between the trimmed V and J ends, which lost 10 bases and 2 bases, there was a span of 12 bases. CDR3 nucleotide sequence: TGTGCCATCCGTGGCGGTCCCTACGAGCAGTACTTC. It codes for CAIRGGPYEQYF.

Worth noting for this clone: This same CDR3 is encoded by further DNA sequences in the sample. The V gene is TRBV18, the J gene TRBJ1-2; TRBD1 matches 10 bases. Germline V gene sequence: CDR1 KGHSH, CDR2 LQKENI. Germline trimming cut 6 bases from V and 7 bases from J; bases unmatched to any gene: 5. The CDR3 covers 13 residues. CDR3 nucleotide sequence: TGTGCCAGCTCGCCCGGGACAGGGGCTGGCTACACCTTC. This encodes CASSPGTGAGYTF.

This chain links TRBV5-4 with TRBJ2-7; 13 bases agree with TRBD2. The germline gives CDR1 SGHNT, CDR2 YYREEE (reference sequence). The CDR3 is made up of 16 amino acids. V lost 3 bases and J lost 3; bases outside the gene matches: 6. CDR3 region: CASSSRTSGSVYEQYF. The CDR3 DNA is TGTGCCAGCAGCTCGAGGACTAGCGGGAGTGTCTACGAGCAGTACTTC.

The CDR3 sequence is CASSPRQEQFF. As DNA, the CDR3 is TGTGCCAGCAGTCCCAGACAAGAGCAGTTCTTC. The chain recombines TRBV28 with TRBJ2-1; D is unclear. Per the germline V gene, CDR1 is MDHEN and CDR2 is SYDVKM. V shed 5 bases and J shed 10 bases, with 9 bases lying between them. The CDR3 runs to 11 residues. Based on the CDR3 plus reference TRBV28 and TRBJ2-1, the full variable domain is DVKVTQSSRYLVKRTGEKVFLECVQDMDHENMFWYRQDPGLGLRLIYFSYDVKMKEKGDIPEGYSVSREKKERFSLILESASTNQTSMYLCASSPRQEQFFGPGTRLTVL.

This chain connects TRBV6-5 to TRBJ1-6; D gene uncertain. The CDR3 spans 15 residues. CDR1 MNHEY and CDR2 SVGAGI come from the germline V gene. V gave up 2 bases and J gave up 9 bases, with 14 bases separating them. The CDR3 spells CASSYVGRELSPLHF. The CDR3 DNA is TGTGCCAGCAGTTACGTGGGTAGGGAGCTTTCACCCCTCCACTTT.

The chain joins TRBV28 to TRBJ2-7; tentatively, D is TRBD2 (7 bases). V shed 6 bases and J shed 5 bases, with 14 bases lying between them. Germline-derived CDR1 and CDR2 are MDHEN and SYDVKM. CDR3 length: 13 amino acids. The CDR3 loop is CASRMGGDNEQYF. The CDR3 region has the DNA TGTGCCAGCAGAATGGGGGGGGACAACGAGCAGTACTTC.

This sequence joins TRBV5-1 and TRBJ1-1; 7 nucleotides agree with TRBD1. CDR1 and CDR2 from the germline V gene are SGHRS and YFSETQ. V lost 2 bases, J lost 3 bases, and 4 bases stayed unmatched. The CDR3 has 14 residues. The CDR3 DNA is TGCGCCAGCAGCTTAAGGGGGCCAGACACTGAAGCTTTCTTT. Its protein product is CASSLRGPDTEAFF.

The CDR3 protein is CASSSGTAYEQYF. As DNA, the CDR3 is TGTGCCAGCTCATCCGGGACAGCCTACGAGCAGTACTTC. The chain links TRBV18 to TRBJ2-7, with 7 nucleotides matching TRBD1. V gave up 5 bases and J gave up 2 bases; unmatched junction bases: 3. Germline-derived CDR1 and CDR2 are KGHSH and LQKENI. The CDR3 sequence is 13 residues long.

In DNA form, the CDR3 reads TGTGCCAGCAGCCTCCGGGACAGGGTTATCTACGAGCAGTACTTC. Translation gives CASSLRDRVIYEQYF. The chain recombines TRBV5-6 with TRBJ2-5; the match to TRBD1 covers 9 bases. The end of the DNA fits TRBJ2-7 better, so the J call may be wrong. This CDR3 contains 15 residues. Per the germline V gene, CDR1 is SGHDT and CDR2 is YYEEEE.

The chain joins TRBV7-2 to TRBJ2-7; 9 bases agree with TRBD2. CDR1 is SGHTA, CDR2 FQGNSA, per germline. The J segment lost 2 bases and the V segment lost 1 base, leaving 3 bases of the junction unmatched. The CDR3 spans 15 residues. The CDR3 DNA reads TGTGCCAGCAGCTTAGGGGGACTAGCCACCTACGAGCAGTACTTC. Translation gives CASSLGGLATYEQYF. Supplemented by reference TRBV7-2 and TRBJ2-7, the full variable domain reads GAGVSQSPSNKVTEKGKDVELRCDPISGHTALYWYRQSLGQGLEFLIYFQGNSAPDKSGLPSDRFSAERTGGSVSTLTIQRTQQEDSAVYLCASSLGGLATYEQYFGPGTRLTVT.

The CDR3 sequence: CAIAPRGNTGELFF. DNA of the CDR3: TGTGCCATCGCGCCGCGGGGCAACACCGGGGAGCTGTTTTTT. V usage is TRBV5-4 and J usage is TRBJ2-2; D may be TRBD2 (6 bases). The V end lost 9 bases, the J end lost 2 bases, and 14 bases lay between the germline ends. The CDR3 contains 14 residues. Germline values: CDR1 SGHNT, CDR2 YYREEE (reference sequence).

The rearrangement uses TRBV19 and TRBJ2-1; 8 bases fit TRBD1. With V trimmed by 5 bases and J by 7 bases, 10 bases remained unmatched. The CDR3 is 15 amino acids. Germline V gene sequence: CDR1 LNHDA, CDR2 SQIVND (reference sequence). The CDR3 region is CASSADRVSSNEQFF. The CDR3 nucleotides read TGTGCCAGTAGTGCGGACAGGGTATCGAGTAATGAGCAGTTCTTC.

This rearrangement joins TRBV18 to TRBJ1-2; 8 nucleotides match TRBD1. With V trimmed by 3 bases and J by 8 bases, 11 bases remained unmatched. This CDR3 contains 15 residues. CDR1 and CDR2 (germline): KGHSH, LQKENI. Here the CDR3 reads CASSPMDRATDGYTF. DNA for the CDR3: TGTGCCAGCTCACCCATGGACAGGGCAACTGACGGCTACACCTTC.

The CDR3 here is CASSSRQSPGEQFF. As DNA, the CDR3 is TGCGCCAGCAGCTCTAGACAGAGCCCTGGTGAGCAGTTCTTC. J is TRBJ2-1 and V is TRBV5-1, with D tentatively TRBD1 (5 bases). Looked up from germline, CDR1 is SGHRS and CDR2 is YFSETQ. The CDR3 length is 14 residues. V was clipped by 3 bases and J by 9 bases, with 16 bases between them.

The rearrangement joins TRBV25-1 to TRBJ2-7; possibly TRBD2 for D (5 bases). V lost 5 bases to trimming and J lost 5 bases, with 22 bases between them. The CDR3 sequence is 16 residues long. Germline loops: CDR1 MGHDK, CDR2 SYGVNS. The chain's CDR3 is CASSPEGRTPWNEQYF. CDR3 bases: TGTGCCAGCAGTCCCGAGGGCAGGACGCCGTGGAACGAGCAGTACTTC.